A selection of T cell receptor beta chains follows, all from one sample in a study of blood T cell repertoires in COVID-19. Using immunoSEQ multiplex PCR, the repertoire was profiled, and TCRdb retains in-frame clones only, with some absent. Of about 400,000 clones listed, 86% are singletons. The specimen sequenced was peripheral blood. These receptors were taken from a woman aged 30 to 39 with active or convalescent COVID-19. CDR3s include the opening cysteine and the closing phenylalanine or tryptophan.

>TRBJ2-1|TRBV19
CASSITSLSYNEQFF
>TRBJ1-6|TRBV7-6
CASSLGQGADSPLHF
>TRBJ1-5|TRBV4-1
CASSQERAGRVSNQPQHF
>TRBJ2-7|TRBV5-1
CASSLEGGIYEQYF
>TRBJ1-1|TRBV2
CASSGGRGRNTEAFF
>TRBJ1-3|TRBV4-1
CASSQGLGQGSSGNTIYF
>TRBJ1-2|TRBV3-1/TRBV3-2
CASRSGTVLSDYGYTF
>TRBJ2-7|TRBV4-1
CASSPGGAGGYEQYF
>TRBJ1-1|TRBV12-3/TRBV12-4
CASSLVGGTEAFF
>TRBJ2-3|TRBV7-9
CASSRTSGEADTQYF
>TRBJ1-1|TRBV11-2
CASSRQGLYAFF
>TRBJ2-7|TRBV19
CASSKSFFSGSVSYEQYF
>TRBJ2-7|TRBV4-1
CASSQATGGRLYEQYF
>TRBJ2-3|TRBV10-1
CASSERTIFNTDTQYF
>TRBJ1-1|TRBV2
CASSEFGGATEAFF
>TRBJ1-2|TRBV5-5
CASSLGQGFYGYTF
>TRBJ2-1|TRBV5-1
CASSLFSGGLAGVNEQFF
>TRBJ2-4|TRBV19
CASSTGLAGAKNIQYF
>TRBJ2-3|TRBV11-2
CASSYGAGGIDTQYF
>TRBJ1-5|TRBV4-1
CASSQEEGWQPQHF
>TRBJ1-4|TRBV5-4
CASSRDRDEKLFF
>TRBJ1-2|TRBV29-1
CSVEAQGRANYGYTF
>TRBJ2-2|TRBV29-1
CSVTATGELFF
>TRBJ2-7|TRBV12-5
CASGLAASSDPSYEQYF
>TRBJ2-3|TRBV7-8
CASSSGTSGRVDTQYF
>TRBJ2-3|TRBV19
CASHSNGASGRVGTQYF
>TRBJ1-2|TRBV5-6
CASSSQGFDGYTF
>TRBJ2-1|TRBV7-2
CASSLGAVRSYNEQFF
>TRBJ2-7|TRBV19
CASAGASSYEQYF
>TRBJ1-5|TRBV7-9
CASSPGGAYSNQPQHF
>TRBJ2-3|TRBV6-5
CASSRLPFSTDTQYF
>TRBJ2-3|TRBV2
CASSLLAGGPTLSQYF
>TRBJ1-5|TRBV19
CASGDRVFYSNQPQHF
>TRBJ1-1|TRBV3-1/TRBV3-2
CASSQATGTGHTEAFF
>TRBJ2-7|TRBV14
CASSPSYRSYEQYF
>TRBJ1-1|TRBV6-5
CASRLGTALNTEAFF
>TRBJ1-6|TRBV5-1
CASSEGQGGKTLHF